Following are 4 T cell receptor beta chains from one sample sequenced in a study of T cell responses to AZD1222 COVID-19 vaccine. TCRdb's table, derived via immunoSEQ multiplex PCR, lists solely in-frame clones and lacks some. The table shows 120,000 or so clones, with more than 85% occurring only once. Sequenced here: peripheral blood, sampled on day 0 of MenACWY control vaccination. These receptors came from an adult in good health.

J is TRBJ2-7 and V is TRBV6-5; D gene uncertain. Trimming took off 6 bases at V and 3 bases at J, with 9 bases between the two ends. Germline V lookup: CDR1 MNHEY, CDR2 SVGAGI. There are 12 residues in the CDR3. The CDR3 region has the DNA TGTGCCAGCAGGGGATTAAGCTACGAGCAGTACTTC. Its protein is CASRGLSYEQYF.

V gene TRBV29-1 combines with J gene TRBJ2-7, with D possibly matching TRBD2 (6 bases). Germline values: CDR1 SQVTM, CDR2 ANQGSEA. This CDR3 region has 16 residues. The V and J ends lost 2 bases and 3 bases respectively, with 20 bases between them. The CDR3 sequence is CSVELEGPGVIYEQYF. As DNA, the CDR3 is TGCAGCGTTGAATTAGAGGGTCCGGGAGTGATCTACGAGCAGTACTTC.

The J gene is TRBJ2-2, the V gene TRBV25-1, with D possibly matching TRBD2 (5 bases). There are 15 residues in the CDR3. Trimming stripped 1 base from V and 1 base from J, with 7 bases between. Germline CDR1 reads MGHDK; CDR2 reads SYGVNS. The CDR3 coding sequence is TGTGCCAGCAGTGAATTTCGGGGGAACACCGGGGAGCTGTTTTTT. Residues: CASSEFRGNTGELFF.

The CDR3 DNA sequence: TGTGCCATCAGTAAGGCGGGACCCCCGAATGTGGAAGCTTTCTTT. Encoded protein: CAISKAGPPNVEAFF. The chain carries TRBV10-3 and TRBJ1-1; a weak D match, TRBD1 (5 bases). V gave up 5 bases and J gave up 8 bases, with 21 bases separating them. The CDR3 contains 15 residues. Germline V gene sequence: CDR1 ENHRY, CDR2 SYGVKD.